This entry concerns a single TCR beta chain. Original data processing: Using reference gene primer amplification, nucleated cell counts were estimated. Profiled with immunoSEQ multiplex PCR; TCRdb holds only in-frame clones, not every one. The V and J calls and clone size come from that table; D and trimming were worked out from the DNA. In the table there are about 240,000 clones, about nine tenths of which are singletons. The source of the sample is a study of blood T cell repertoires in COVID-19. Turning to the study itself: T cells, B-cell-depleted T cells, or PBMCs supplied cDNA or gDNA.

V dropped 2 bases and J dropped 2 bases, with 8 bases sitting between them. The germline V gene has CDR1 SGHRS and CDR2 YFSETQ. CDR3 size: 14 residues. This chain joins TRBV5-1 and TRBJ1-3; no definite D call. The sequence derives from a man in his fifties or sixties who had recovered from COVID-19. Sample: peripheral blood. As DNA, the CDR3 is TGCGCCAGCAGCTTAGGCGGGACTGGAAACACCATATATTTT. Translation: CASSLGGTGNTIYF.